The next 11 T cell receptor beta chains were all read from a single sample in a study of post-analysis software for immune sequencing data. Findings of the study overall: Higher frequency in patients than in controls was seen for about 5 TRBV segments, with TRBV5-6, TRBV5-1 and TRBV20-1 among them.

Their target antigens are unknown. Unique molecular identifiers had been added to the TCR beta cDNA libraries. TCRdb passed the PCR reads through MiXCR, listing each CDR3 protein once. The table shows 550,000 to 700,000 distinct CDR3 sequences, with roughly 40% occurring only once. The sample was blood. The receptors originated from a girl between 10 and 17 years old with multiple sclerosis.

This clonotype was observed a few times. The chain carries TRBV7-9 and TRBJ1-6, with 8 bases that match TRBD1. This CDR3 has 16 amino acids. Trimming cost V 5 bases and J 5 bases; bases outside gene matches: 8. Germline loops: CDR1 SEHNR, CDR2 FQNEAQ (reference sequence). CDR3 nucleotide sequence: TGTGCCAGCAGCCGGGACAGGTGGGAGGATAATTCACCCCTCCACTTT. Translation: CASSRDRWEDNSPLHF.

This chain uses TRBV12-3 or TRBV12-4 with TRBJ2-4; 11 bases fit TRBD2. The J call may be incorrect, as the DNA end agrees better with TRBJ2-7. The CDR3 consists of 17 residues. CDR3 residues: CASSSLAGGGQLYEQYF. CDR3 sequence (DNA): TGTGCCAGCAGTTCGCTAGCGGGGGGCGGTCAATTGTACGAGCAGTACTTC.

The table lists this clonotype with a few counts. The chain employs TRBV7-8 and TRBJ2-7; D remains ambiguous. Germline CDR1 SGHVS, CDR2 FQNEAQ. CDR3 length: 16 residues. V dropped 6 bases and J dropped 0 bases, with 18 bases sitting between them. CDR3 sequence: CASSRRSQVLSYEQYF. The CDR3 coding sequence is TGTGCCAGCAGTCGCCGAAGTCAGGTCCTCTCCTACGAGCAGTACTTC.

The genes are TRBV24-1 and TRBJ2-3; weak D call: TRBD1 (6 bases). This CDR3 has 13 amino acids. Trimming stripped 4 bases from V and 5 bases from J, with 9 bases between. Germline CDR1 KGHDR, CDR2 SFDVKD. This CDR3 reads CATSESTGDTQYF. CDR3 DNA: TGTGCCACCAGTGAATCGACAGGAGATACGCAGTATTTT.

The chain combines TRBV20-1 with TRBJ2-7, with 7 bases lining up with TRBD2. In germline, CDR1 is DFQATT, CDR2 SNEGSKA (reference sequence). The CDR3 contains 12 residues. J gave up 0 bases and V 4 bases, and 0 bases lay outside the gene matches. The CDR3 nucleotides are TGCAGTGCTAAGCGGGACTCCTACGAGCAGTACTTC. This translates into CSAKRDSYEQYF.

J is TRBJ2-7 and V is TRBV5-5, with D tentatively TRBD1 (6 bases). Germline lookup yields CDR1 SGHKS and CDR2 YYEKEE (reference sequence). With 5 bases removed from V and 0 bases from J, the gap between germline ends came to 9 bases. The CDR3 contains 13 residues. The CDR3 nucleotides are TGTGCCAGCAGTACAGGGCTCTCCTACGAGCAGTACTTC. It codes for CASSTGLSYEQYF. The full variable domain, in which reference TRBV5-5 and TRBJ2-7 provide the parts outside the CDR3, is DAGVTQSPTHLIKTRGQQVTLRCSPISGHKSVSWYQQVLGQGPQFIFQYYEKEERGRGNFPDRFSARQFPNYSSELNVNALLLGDSALYLCASSTGLSYEQYFGPGTRLTVT.

V is TRBV11-2 and J is TRBJ2-7; tentative D call: TRBD2 (7 bases). Trimming pared 8 bases from V and 2 bases from J, leaving 16 bases between. This CDR3 has 14 residues. CDR1 SGHAT and CDR2 FQNNGV come from the germline V gene. CDR3 in amino acids: CASEWGGRAYEQYF. As DNA, the CDR3 is TGTGCCAGCGAGTGGGGGGGCAGGGCCTACGAGCAGTACTTC.

The chain couples TRBV20-1 to TRBJ1-5; D is unresolved. The CDR3 is 14 amino acids. The germline V gene has CDR1 DFQATT and CDR2 SNEGSKA (reference sequence). Trimming took 0 bases from V and 0 from J, leaving 6 bases between them. CDR3 protein: CSARDSGSNQPQHF. In DNA form, the CDR3 reads TGCAGTGCTAGAGATTCAGGTAGCAATCAGCCCCAGCATTTT.

In this sample, this clonotype turned up a few times. The genes are TRBV4-1 and TRBJ2-5, with no clear D. The CDR3 extends over 15 amino acids. Germline V gives CDR1 MGHRA, CDR2 YSYEKL. V was cut by 7 bases and J by 2 bases, with 17 bases left in between. The DNA of the CDR3 is TGCGCCAGCACCGCTACCTCACGGGTGCAAGAGACCCAGTACTTC. This gives the protein CASTATSRVQETQYF.

This clonotype occurred many times. As DNA, the CDR3 is TGCAGTGCTAGGACAGGCCAAGAGACCCAGTACTTC. Its protein product is CSARTGQETQYF. The chain combines TRBV20-1 with TRBJ2-5, with TRBD1 as a possible D gene (6 bases). This CDR3 region has 12 residues. Between the trimmed V and J ends, which lost 3 bases and 1 base, there was a span of 6 bases. CDR1 is DFQATT and CDR2 is SNEGSKA in the germline V gene (reference sequence).

This clonotype was counted between two and nine times. V is TRBV6-5 and J is TRBJ2-7, with D perhaps TRBD2 (5 bases). Per the germline V gene, CDR1 is MNHEY and CDR2 is SVGAGI. This CDR3 comprises 15 residues. Between the trimmed V and J ends, which lost 6 bases and 0 bases, there was a span of 15 bases. CDR3 nucleotide sequence: TGTGCCAGCAGGAGGGTGTCATTACCCTCCTACGAGCAGTACTTC. Translated, it gives CASRRVSLPSYEQYF.